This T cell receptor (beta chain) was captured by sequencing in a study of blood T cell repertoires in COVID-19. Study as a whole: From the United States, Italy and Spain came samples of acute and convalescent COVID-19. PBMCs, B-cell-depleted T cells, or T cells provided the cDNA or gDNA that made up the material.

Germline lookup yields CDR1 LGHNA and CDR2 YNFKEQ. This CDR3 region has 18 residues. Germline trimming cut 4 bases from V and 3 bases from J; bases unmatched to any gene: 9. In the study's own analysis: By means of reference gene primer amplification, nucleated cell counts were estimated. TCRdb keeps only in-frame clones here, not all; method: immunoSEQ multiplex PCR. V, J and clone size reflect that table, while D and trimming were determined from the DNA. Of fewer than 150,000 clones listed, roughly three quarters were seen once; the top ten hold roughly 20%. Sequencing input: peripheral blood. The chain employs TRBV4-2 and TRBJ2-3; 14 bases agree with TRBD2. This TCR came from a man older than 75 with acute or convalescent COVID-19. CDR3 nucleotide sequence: TGTGCCAGCAGCCCTAGACCGGGACTAGCGGGGGCTACAGATACGCAGTATTTT. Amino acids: CASSPRPGLAGATDTQYF.